A single sample gave rise to the 16 T cell receptor beta chains below, sequenced in a study of blood T cell repertoires in COVID-19. Here immunoSEQ multiplex PCR was the method, and the copy in TCRdb shows in-frame clones only, minus some. The sample records around 72,000 clones, approximately 92% being singletons. The sequenced sample consisted of peripheral blood. All receptors derive from a human donor with active COVID-19. The donor label of this sample is uncertain.

V is TRBV10-2 and J is TRBJ2-7; TRBD1 matches at 10 bases. There are 14 residues in the CDR3. The germline CDR1 and CDR2 sequences are WSHSY and SAAADI. With 9 bases clipped from V and 2 bases from J, the junction kept 7 bases outside the gene matches. The CDR3 nucleotides read TGCGCCAGTACCTCCGGGACAGGGGCCTACGAGCAGTACTTC. It yields the protein CASTSGTGAYEQYF.

In regard to this clone: Other DNA sequences within the sample encode an identical CDR3. The gene calls are TRBV2 and TRBJ2-2; 10 positions match TRBD1. Germline CDR1 SNHLY, CDR2 FYNNEI. J gave up 5 bases and V 1 base, and 1 base lay outside the gene matches. This CDR3 is built from 15 residues. CDR3 protein: CASSEGTGGTGELFF. In nucleotides, the CDR3 is TGTGCCAGCAGTGAAGGGACAGGGGGAACCGGGGAGCTGTTTTTT. The full variable domain, in which reference TRBV2 and TRBJ2-2 provide the parts outside the CDR3, is EPEVTQTPSHQVTQMGQEVILRCVPISNHLYFYWYRQILGQKVEFLVSFYNNEISEKSEIFDDQFSVERPDGSNFTLKIRSTKLEDSAMYFCASSEGTGGTGELFFGEGSRLTVL.

This rearrangement joins TRBV6-6 to TRBJ2-7, with 7 bases that match TRBD1. This CDR3 spans 13 amino acids. V dropped 7 bases and J dropped 3; count of bases not matched to a gene: 6. Germline V gene data show CDR1 as MNHNY and CDR2 as SVGAGI (reference sequence). The CDR3: CASTFGDSYEQYF. In DNA form, the CDR3 reads TGTGCCAGCACTTTCGGGGACAGCTACGAGCAGTACTTC.

The V and J genes are TRBV5-1 and TRBJ1-5; D ambiguous. The CDR3 has 14 residues. Germline CDR1 is SGHRS and CDR2 is YFSETQ. V lost 0 bases and J 3 bases, leaving 7 bases between the germline ends. The CDR3 loop reads CASSLDSLNQPQHF. CDR3 in DNA: TGCGCCAGCAGCTTGGACAGCCTCAATCAGCCCCAGCATTTT.

The CDR3 spells CASSKASGRWGEQYF. The CDR3 DNA reads as TGTGCCAGCAGCAAAGCTAGCGGGAGATGGGGCGAGCAGTACTTC. The V call is TRBV21-1, the J call TRBJ2-7; the DNA was not used to check the table's D call, TRBD2. TRBV21-1 is an annotated pseudogene. This CDR3 comprises 15 residues.

The chain carries TRBV7-2 and TRBJ1-2; TRBD1 matches 8 bases. Germline values: CDR1 SGHTA, CDR2 FQGNSA. The CDR3 totals 16 residues. V trimming: 7 bases; J trimming: 3 bases; junction bases outside the gene matches: 13. Here the CDR3 DNA reads TGTGCCAGCAACCAAAGACCGGACAGGGAGGACTATGGCTACACCTTC. Its translation is CASNQRPDREDYGYTF. The whole variable domain, remainder taken from reference TRBV7-2 and TRBJ1-2, is GAGVSQSPSNKVTEKGKDVELRCDPISGHTALYWYRQSLGQGLEFLIYFQGNSAPDKSGLPSDRFSAERTGGSVSTLTIQRTQQEDSAVYLCASNQRPDREDYGYTFGSGTRLTVV.

The gene calls are TRBV4-3 and TRBJ1-1; D may be TRBD1 (5 bases). With 3 bases removed from V and 5 bases from J, the gap between germline ends came to 7 bases. Germline CDR1 and CDR2: LGHNA and YSLEER. The CDR3 length is 12 residues. The CDR3 sequence: CASSHSGTEAFF. DNA of the CDR3: TGCGCCAGCAGCCACTCAGGGACTGAAGCTTTCTTT.

This clone has just one count. The chain has TRBV14 and TRBJ1-2; 9 bases are shared with TRBD1. CDR1 SGHDN and CDR2 FVKESK come from the germline V gene. J gave up 4 bases and V 4 bases, and 7 bases lay outside the gene matches. This CDR3 spans 15 amino acids. Written as DNA, the CDR3 is TGTGCCAGCAGCCCGGGACAGGGAATTTCCTATGGCTACACCTTC. Translated: CASSPGQGISYGYTF.

This clone was recorded once. This chain joins TRBV18 and TRBJ2-1; 11 bases agree with TRBD2. Looked up from germline, CDR1 is KGHSH and CDR2 is LQKENI. After removal of 3 bases from V and 7 bases from J, the junction contained 5 bases not matched to a gene. The CDR3 totals 15 residues. CDR3 sequence (DNA): TGTGCCAGCTCACCCCGGACTAGCGGGCTAAATGAGCAGTTCTTC. It translates to CASSPRTSGLNEQFF.

This sequence joins TRBV19 and TRBJ1-5, with D possibly TRBD1 on 6 matching bases. This CDR3 contains 13 residues. Trimming shortened V by 4 bases and J by 7 bases, and 11 bases separated the two germline ends. The germline gives CDR1 LNHDA, CDR2 SQIVND (reference sequence). This CDR3 reads CASSKQGTQPQHF. The CDR3, as DNA: TGTGCCAGTAGTAAACAGGGTACGCAGCCCCAGCATTTT.

This clone was counted only a few times. The rearrangement joins TRBV5-1 to TRBJ1-6, with D possibly matching TRBD1 (5 bases). The length of the CDR3 is 15 residues. The V and J ends lost 3 bases and 7 bases respectively, with 14 bases between them. Germline assignment: CDR1 SGHRS and CDR2 YFSETQ. Here the CDR3 reads CASSWGRSENSPLHF. The CDR3 coding sequence is TGCGCCAGCAGCTGGGGGAGGAGTGAGAATTCACCCCTCCACTTT.

The genes are TRBV28 and TRBJ2-4; D might be TRBD1 (6 bases). Trimming removed 10 bases from V and 0 bases from J, with 13 bases in between. From germline, CDR1 is MDHEN and CDR2 SYDVKM. The CDR3 loop spans 14 amino acids. The CDR3 here is CATRLGGAKNIQYF. CDR3 coding DNA: TGTGCCACCCGCCTAGGGGGAGCCAAAAACATTCAGTACTTC. Looking up the rest from reference TRBV28 and TRBJ2-4 gives the full variable domain: DVKVTQSSRYLVKRTGEKVFLECVQDMDHENMFWYRQDPGLGLRLIYFSYDVKMKEKGDIPEGYSVSREKKERFSLILESASTNQTSMYLCATRLGGAKNIQYFGAGTRLSVL.

This clone appeared once. The chain is built from TRBV10-3 and TRBJ2-3; 7 nucleotides align to TRBD1. The CDR3 runs 12 residues. Germline loops: CDR1 ENHRY, CDR2 SYGVKD. The trim removed 0 bases at V and 14 bases at J, leaving 5 bases unmatched. The CDR3 nucleotides read TGTGCCATCAGTGAGTCGGGGACAGAGGGGTATTTT. Its protein is CAISESGTEGYF.

The rearrangement uses TRBV6-2 or TRBV6-3 and TRBJ2-1, with 12 bases that match TRBD2. The CDR3 is made up of 15 amino acids. V lost 5 bases, J lost 6 bases, and 5 bases stayed unmatched. Germline CDR1 reads MNHEY; CDR2 reads SVGEGT. The CDR3 DNA sequence: TGTGCCAGCAGTAAAGCTAGCGGGAGGGCCAATGAGCAGTTCTTC. Encoded protein: CASSKASGRANEQFF.

This clone appeared once. The germline gene is not matched at one end of the junction; a read error may be the cause. The chain couples TRBV6-2 or TRBV6-3 to TRBJ2-2, with unresolved D. The CDR3 is 14 residues long. CDR1 and CDR2 from the germline V gene are MNHEY and SVGEGT. Here the CDR3 reads CASTYSWRTGELFF. CDR3 DNA sequence: TGTGCCAGCACTTACTCTTGGCGGACCGGGGAGCTGTTTTTT.

The gene calls are TRBV19 and TRBJ2-5; 7 bases are a match to TRBD1. V lost 3 bases and J lost 7; bases outside the gene matches: 8. The CDR3 runs to 14 residues. The V gene's germline CDR1 is LNHDA and CDR2 SQIVND (reference sequence). The CDR3 here is CASSIQGEGVTQYF. CDR3 bases: TGTGCCAGTAGTATCCAGGGGGAAGGGGTGACCCAGTACTTC.